A single TCR beta chain is shown here with its context. Losses at the gene ends were 5 bases for V and 7 bases for J; bases not matched to a gene: 10. Germline CDR1 and CDR2: SEHNR and FQNEAQ (reference sequence). This CDR3 contains 15 residues. As processed by the authors: Reference gene primers were amplified, and this amplification served to estimate nucleated cell counts. The repertoire was sequenced with immunoSEQ multiplex PCR; TCRdb's copy has only in-frame clones and lacks some. Clone size and the V and J calls come from that table; the DNA yielded D and trimming. The table records about 400,000 clones, around 90% of them present only once. The data were obtained in a study of blood T cell repertoires in COVID-19. Study as a whole: The study drew acute and convalescent COVID-19 samples from the United States, Italy and Spain. T cells, B-cell-depleted T cells, or PBMCs provided the cDNA or gDNA that served as material.

The rearrangement uses TRBV7-9 and TRBJ2-1; 8 bases match TRBD1. The receptor comes from a man aged 40-55 years with acute or convalescent COVID-19. Specimen: peripheral blood. This CDR3 is CASSPLDRGRNEQFF. The CDR3 DNA reads TGTGCCAGCAGCCCGCTAGACAGGGGTCGGAATGAGCAGTTCTTC.